The source of this T cell receptor beta chain is a study of CD8+ T cells in alopecia areata. Study-level findings and limits: Numerous expanded lesional clones remained in scalp and blood during tofacitinib.

Described treatment: oral pan-JAK inhibitor, 5-10 mg twice daily. Alopecia areata patients had lesional scalp punch biopsies and peripheral blood taken from them. Isolated RNA was reverse transcribed into cDNA used as the sequencing template. Clones were sequenced by immunoSEQ multiplex PCR, and TCRdb holds only the in-frame ones, with some missing. The table has some 190,000 clones, approximately 50% seen once. V dropped 1 base and J dropped 3; count of bases not matched to a gene: 3. Looked up from germline, CDR1 is SEHNR and CDR2 is FQNEAQ (reference sequence). The CDR3 has 14 residues. On this clone: What it binds is not known.

J is TRBJ2-7 and V is TRBV7-9, with 7 positions matching TRBD2. The TCR sequence derives from a human donor with alopecia areata. The specimen was CD8+ T cells sorted from blood, collected at roughly week 52, from a patient treated with tofacitinib. The CDR3 protein is CASSLGGGSYEQYF. The CDR3 coding sequence is TGTGCCAGCAGCTTAGGGGGAGGGAGCTACGAGCAGTACTTC.